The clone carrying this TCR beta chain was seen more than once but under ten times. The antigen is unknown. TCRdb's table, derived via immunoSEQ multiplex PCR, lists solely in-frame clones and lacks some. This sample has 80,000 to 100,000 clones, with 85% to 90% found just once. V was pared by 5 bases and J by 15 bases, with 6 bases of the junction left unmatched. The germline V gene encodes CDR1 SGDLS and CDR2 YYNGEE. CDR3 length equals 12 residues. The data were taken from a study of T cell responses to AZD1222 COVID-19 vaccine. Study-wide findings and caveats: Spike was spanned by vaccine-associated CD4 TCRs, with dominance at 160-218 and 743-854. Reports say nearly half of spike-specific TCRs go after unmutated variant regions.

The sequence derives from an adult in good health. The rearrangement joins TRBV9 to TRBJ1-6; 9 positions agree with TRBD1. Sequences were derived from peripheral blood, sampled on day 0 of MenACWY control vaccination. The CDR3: CASSRGQGLLHF. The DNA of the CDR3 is TGTGCCAGCAGTAGGGGACAGGGACTCCTCCACTTT.